This TCR beta chain was sequenced during a study of cytomegalovirus exposure and HLA in healthy donors. Only in-frame clones appear in the TCRdb table, and some are missing; sequencing was by immunoSEQ multiplex PCR. Of tens of thousands of clones listed, around 94% were seen once; the top ten hold roughly 2.4%. Germline assignment: CDR1 MRHNA and CDR2 SNTAGT. The CDR3 is made up of 16 amino acids. Trimming removed 3 bases from V and 4 bases from J; junction bases left unmatched: 7. This receptor was taken from a man aged 18 to 35 in good health and CMV-seronegative. Sequenced input: PBMCs. The chain links TRBV6-4 to TRBJ2-2; TRBD2 matches at 8 bases. CDR3 loop: CASSEVGLEPTGELFF. DNA of the CDR3: TGTGCCAGCAGTGAAGTGGGACTAGAACCCACCGGGGAGCTGTTTTTT.